Listed here are 8 T cell receptor beta chains from one sample, sequenced in a study of patients with pleural tuberculosis. One entry per CDR3 protein, called by TCRdb with MiXCR from the reads. Here the sample spans about 29,000 distinct CDR3 sequences, roughly 18% being singletons. The sample was peripheral blood. The origin of the receptors is a human donor with pleural tuberculosis.

This clonotype appeared many times. The chain joins TRBV20-1 to TRBJ1-1, with D possibly TRBD1 on 6 matching bases. The CDR3 covers 13 residues. The V end was cut by 3 bases, the J end by 8 bases, with 16 bases between. Germline V lookup: CDR1 DFQATT, CDR2 SNEGSKA (reference sequence). This CDR3 reads CSARLQGGGEAFF. CDR3 DNA sequence: TGCAGTGCTAGGCTACAGGGTGGAGGGGAAGCTTTCTTT.

Details on this clonotype: A much more abundant neighbour one base away suggests this may be a read error. CDR3: CASSQDSSHFGGSYEQYF. In DNA, the CDR3 is TGTGCCAGCAGCCAAGATTCCTCTCACTTTGGGGGCTCCTACGAGCAGTACTTC. This chain uses TRBV4-2 with TRBJ2-7; either TRBD1 or TRBD2 may fit D (5 bases each). Germline V gene sequence: CDR1 LGHNA, CDR2 YNFKEQ. The CDR3 covers 18 residues. V lost 0 bases and J 0 bases, leaving 18 bases between the germline ends.

The rearrangement uses TRBV12-3 or TRBV12-4 and TRBJ2-1; the D gene is possibly TRBD1 (5 bases). The CDR3 runs 15 residues. The germline V and J ends were trimmed by 2 bases and 2 bases, with 10 bases remaining between them. The CDR3 loop is CASSLYGAAYNEQFF. DNA for the CDR3: TGTGCCAGCAGTTTATATGGGGCCGCCTACAATGAGCAGTTCTTC.

Many counts were recorded for this clonotype. The genes are TRBV14 and TRBJ1-1, with D unclear. Germline V gene data show CDR1 as SGHDN and CDR2 as FVKESK. V was cut by 1 base and J by 4 bases, with 4 bases left in between. CDR3 length: 12 residues. For the CDR3, the DNA is TGTGCCAGCAGCCAAGCGGCCACTGAAGCTTTCTTT. It is translated as CASSQAATEAFF.

Notes on this clonotype: This clone may be a read error of a much larger clone one base away. The chain is built from TRBV4-1 and TRBJ2-7; TRBD2 might be the D (7 bases). The CDR3 length is 16 residues. The germline V gene encodes CDR1 MGHRA and CDR2 YSYEKL. CDR3 bases: TGCGCCAGCAGCCTCCTAGGCGGGGGCCGTCCTAACGAGCTGTACTTC. Encoded protein: CASSLLGGGRPNELYF.

V gene TRBV7-6 combines with J gene TRBJ1-1, with D possibly matching TRBD1 (5 bases). Germline lookup yields CDR1 SGHVS and CDR2 FNYEAQ. The V end was cut by 4 bases, the J end by 7 bases, with 19 bases between. This CDR3 comprises 15 residues. The CDR3 reads CASSSNAAPGGEAFF. The CDR3 DNA is TGTGCCAGCAGCTCAAACGCAGCCCCTGGGGGTGAAGCTTTCTTT.

At least ten counts were recorded for this clonotype. The chain carries TRBV27 and TRBJ1-2, with TRBD1 matching over 7 bases. The CDR3 extends over 15 amino acids. Germline V gene lookup returns CDR1 MNHEY and CDR2 SMNVEV (reference sequence). The V segment lost 3 bases and the J segment 1 base; nucleotides outside the gene matches: 5. The chain's CDR3 is CASSLAGQINYGYTF. DNA of the CDR3: TGTGCCAGCAGTTTGGCGGGACAGATTAACTATGGCTACACCTTC.

Concerning this clonotype: Relative to the germline gene, one junction end is altered; a read error may explain this. The chain employs TRBV4-1 and TRBJ2-1, with D uncertain. This CDR3 comprises 12 residues. Germline-derived CDR1 and CDR2 are MGHRA and YSYEKL. CDR3 sequence: CASNQELSEQFF. As DNA, the CDR3 is TGCGCCAGCAACCAAGAACTTAGTGAGCAGTTCTTC.